This T cell receptor (beta chain) was obtained from a study of T cell changes during pregnancy in multiple sclerosis. Generated by immunoSEQ multiplex PCR, the TCRdb table keeps only in-frame clones and is missing some. The sample carries approximately 79,000 clones, around 94% recorded once. This material consisted of CD4+ T cells from peripheral blood mononuclear cells, taken before pregnancy. The clonotype comes from a female donor with multiple sclerosis, enrolled in a pregnancy study.

The CDR3 region has the DNA TGTGCCAGCTTAGCGGGCGCGAACACCGGGGAGCTGTTTTTT. Protein: CASLAGANTGELFF. This chain connects TRBV6-5 to TRBJ2-2, with 7 bases aligning to TRBD2. J gave up 0 bases and V 8 bases, and 3 bases lay outside the gene matches. Germline V lookup: CDR1 MNHEY, CDR2 SVGAGI. This CDR3 comprises 14 residues.